The 9 T cell receptor beta chains below were found in one sample sequenced in a study of blood T cell repertoires in COVID-19. The table came from immunoSEQ multiplex PCR; TCRdb's copy has only in-frame clones and leaves some out. The sample contains roughly 320,000 clones, approximately 90% of which appear only once. The material sequenced was PBMCs or T cells enriched from blood (not recorded which). The source is a woman aged 30 to 39 who had been exposed to COVID-19.

This clone was picked up one time. The chain has TRBV6-5 and TRBJ2-3, with D possibly TRBD2 on 7 matching bases. Germline values: CDR1 MNHEY, CDR2 SVGAGI. Trimming stripped 6 bases from V and 0 bases from J, with 13 bases between. This CDR3 comprises 15 residues. CDR3 protein: CASSPGGRSTDTQYF. CDR3 DNA: TGTGCCAGCAGCCCCGGGGGGCGAAGCACAGATACGCAGTATTTT.

The V gene is TRBV10-3, the J gene TRBJ1-1, with D uncertain. Germline CDR1 and CDR2: ENHRY and SYGVKD. Trimming took 0 bases from V and 6 from J, leaving 8 bases between them. The CDR3 is 13 amino acids. CDR3 sequence: CAISESALPEAFF. The CDR3 nucleotides read TGTGCCATCAGTGAGTCGGCCTTACCTGAAGCTTTCTTT.

The chain carries TRBV6-5 and TRBJ2-7; maybe TRBD2 (6 bases). The V gene lost 6 bases and the J gene lost 4 bases, with 10 bases spanning the gap. The length of the CDR3 is 12 residues. CDR1 is MNHEY and CDR2 is SVGAGI in the germline V gene. The CDR3 protein is CASSASGYEQYF. CDR3 sequence (DNA): TGTGCCAGCAGCGCCAGCGGGTACGAGCAGTACTTC.

This chain links TRBV3-1 (or the pseudogene TRBV3-2) with TRBJ1-3; D not resolved. V was shortened by 1 base and J by 5 bases, with 9 bases between the two germline ends. Germline V CDR1 and CDR2: LGHDT, YNNKEL (reference sequence). This CDR3 has 14 residues. CDR3: CASSQGGRRNTIYF. CDR3 in DNA: TGTGCCAGCAGCCAAGGAGGGAGACGAAACACCATATATTTT.

This clone was detected only once. The rearrangement links TRBV6-5 to TRBJ1-3; D gene uncertain. Trimming left V 4 bases short and J 0 bases short, with 13 bases between. The CDR3 consists of 16 residues. The germline gives CDR1 MNHEY, CDR2 SVGAGI. CDR3 coding DNA: TGTGCCAGCAGTTCGCGAGGGATGTTCTCTGGAAACACCATATATTTT. Translation: CASSSRGMFSGNTIYF.

The chain carries TRBV2 and TRBJ1-4; D not resolved. The germline V gene has CDR1 SNHLY and CDR2 FYNNEI. CDR3 size: 13 residues. V was clipped by 4 bases and J by 8 bases, with 11 bases between them. CDR3 in amino acids: CASSGETGEKLFF. CDR3 coding DNA: TGTGCCAGCAGTGGCGAGACGGGGGAAAAACTGTTTTTT.

This clone has a single count. The CDR3 protein is CASRKPGQGYGYTF. In DNA, the CDR3 is TGTGCCAGCCGTAAACCGGGACAGGGCTATGGCTACACCTTC. The chain couples TRBV2 to TRBJ1-2; 9 bases align to TRBD1. After removal of 8 bases from V and 4 bases from J, the junction contained 8 bases not matched to a gene. Per the germline V gene, CDR1 is SNHLY and CDR2 is FYNNEI. The CDR3 loop spans 14 amino acids.

Only a few counts were recorded for this clone. The chain links TRBV10-1 to TRBJ1-3; a possible D gene is TRBD1 (6 bases). The CDR3 runs 14 residues. CDR1 and CDR2 from the germline V gene are WNHNN and SYGVQD (reference sequence). The germline V and J ends were trimmed by 8 bases and 0 bases, with 11 bases remaining between them. For the CDR3, the DNA is TGCGCCAGCCTTGGGGGGGCCTCTGGAAACACCATATATTTT. Protein: CASLGGASGNTIYF.

This sequence joins TRBV5-1 and TRBJ1-1, with 10 positions matching TRBD1. The junction had 14 bases not matched to a gene; V was cut back by 2 bases and J by 4 bases. The CDR3 spans 18 residues. Per the germline V gene, CDR1 is SGHRS and CDR2 is YFSETQ. The chain's CDR3 is CASSFSRDRGDWGTEAFF. In nucleotides, the CDR3 is TGCGCCAGCAGCTTTAGCCGGGACAGGGGTGACTGGGGCACTGAAGCTTTCTTT.